This is a list of T cell receptor beta chains from one sample in a study of shared clonotypes between healthy human individuals. The protocol was immunoSEQ multiplex PCR, while the TCRdb copy is restricted to in-frame clones and leaves out a portion. Counted here are 2 million to 2.5 million clones, over 90% occurring once; the ten biggest clones make up under 0.45%. Sequenced material: naive CD4+ T cells from PBMCs. The receptors shown here come from a man younger than 30 in good health. Some clones in this sample may be carry-over from other donors' samples. CDR3s include the opening cysteine and the closing phenylalanine or tryptophan. A D gene is named only where the DNA matches it firmly. Clone size is given for some rows only: seen once, a few or many times, or a class if the clone is expanded.

d_call clone_size j_call v_call cdr3_aa cdr3_nt
TRBD2 NA TRBJ2-1 TRBV14 CASSQGRTSGGNFNEQFF TGTGCCAGCAGCCAAGGAAGGACTAGCGGGGGAAACTTCAATGAGCAGTTCTTC
NA NA TRBJ2-1 TRBV5-4 CASSSQGSNEQFF TGTGCCAGCAGCTCCCAGGGCAGCAATGAGCAGTTCTTC
NA NA TRBJ2-1 TRBV5-1 CASSFTSGTINNEQFF TGCGCCAGCAGCTTTACATCGGGGACCATAAACAATGAGCAGTTCTTC
TRBD2 NA TRBJ2-1 TRBV11-3 CASSTGTSLFNEQFF TGTGCCAGCAGCACCGGGACTAGTTTGTTCAATGAGCAGTTCTTC
NA once TRBJ2-7 TRBV15 CATSRRISYEQYF TGTGCCACCAGCAGACGGATCTCCTACGAGCAGTACTTC
NA NA TRBJ2-2 TRBV15 CATSRQRGDGVRELFF TGTGCCACCAGCAGACAGAGGGGGGACGGCGTCCGGGAGCTGTTTTTT
NA NA TRBJ1-4 TRBV7-6 CASSLVPGNLGTNEKLFF TGTGCCAGCAGCTTAGTACCAGGGAACTTAGGGACTAATGAAAAACTGTTTTTT
TRBD1 once TRBJ1-5 TRBV7-8 CASSNTGGQPQHF TGTGCCAGCAGCAATACAGGGGGCCAGCCCCAGCATTTT
NA NA TRBJ1-2 TRBV10-2 CASSGTDRGGYTF TGCGCCAGCAGTGGGACCGACCGGGGTGGCTACACCTTC
NA NA TRBJ2-7 TRBV10-2 CASSDVWLPYEQYF TGCGCCAGCAGTGACGTGTGGCTTCCCTACGAGCAGTACTTC
TRBD1 once TRBJ2-5 TRBV28 CASLGQGLQYF TGTGCCAGCCTGGGACAGGGTCTCCAGTACTTC
TRBD1 NA TRBJ1-1 TRBV18 CASSLSTGRRTEAFF TGTGCCAGCTCACTCTCGACAGGGCGACGGACTGAAGCTTTCTTT
NA NA TRBJ1-3 TRBV28 CAIRGAENTIYF TGTGCCATCAGAGGGGCTGAAAACACCATATATTTT
NA NA TRBJ2-5 TRBV5-1 CASSLANRLQETQYF TGCGCCAGCAGCTTGGCCAATCGGTTACAAGAGACCCAGTACTTC
TRBD2 once TRBJ2-5 TRBV9 CASSPGAGVFQETQYF TGTGCCAGCAGCCCGGGAGCGGGAGTTTTCCAAGAGACCCAGTACTTC
TRBD2 NA TRBJ2-5 TRBV9 CASNEGRRASGVQETQYF TGTGCCAGCAATGAGGGTCGAAGGGCTAGCGGGGTTCAAGAGACCCAGTACTTC
NA NA TRBJ1-3 TRBV6-5 CASSYSTASGNTIYF TGTGCCAGCAGTTACTCGACGGCCTCTGGAAACACCATATATTTT
NA few TRBJ1-1 TRBV11-2 CASSLRFGTVNTEAFF TGTGCCAGCAGCTTAAGGTTCGGGACGGTGAACACTGAAGCTTTCTTT
TRBD1 NA TRBJ2-2 TRBV5-4 CASSVRQGSGELFF TGTGCCAGCAGCGTCCGACAGGGTAGCGGGGAGCTGTTTTTT
TRBD1 NA TRBJ1-1 TRBV19 CASSKGQGANTEAFF TGTGCCAGTAGTAAGGGACAGGGGGCCAACACTGAAGCTTTCTTT
NA NA TRBJ2-3 TRBV4-3 CASSLQVAGDTQYF TGCGCCAGCAGCCTACAGGTTGCCGGGGATACGCAGTATTTT
TRBD2 once TRBJ2-1 TRBV10-3 CAINIAGVGEQFF TGTGCCATCAATATAGCGGGAGTGGGGGAGCAGTTCTTC
NA NA TRBJ2-5 TRBV2 CASSQRGQEQETQYF TGTGCCAGCAGTCAACGAGGGCAGGAGCAAGAGACCCAGTACTTC
NA NA TRBJ2-6 TRBV6-1 CASSEGRRSGANVLTF TGTGCCAGCAGTGAAGGTAGGCGATCTGGGGCCAACGTCCTGACTTTC
NA few TRBJ1-2 TRBV9 CASSVAAGVGYTF TGTGCCAGCAGCGTAGCGGCAGGGGTTGGCTACACCTTC
NA once TRBJ2-5 TRBV5-1 CASSREAGYRETQYF TGCGCCAGCAGTCGGGAAGCAGGGTACCGAGAGACCCAGTACTTC
TRBD1 NA TRBJ1-5 TRBV7-9 CASSSDRVGQPQHF TGTGCCAGCAGCTCAGACAGGGTAGGGCAGCCCCAGCATTTT
NA NA TRBJ2-1 TRBV7-2 CASSLGPDNEQFF TGTGCCAGCAGCTTAGGTCCGGACAATGAGCAGTTCTTC
NA NA TRBJ1-3 TRBV2 CASSQTSSGNTIYF TGTGCCAGCAGCCAGACTTCCTCTGGAAACACCATATATTTT
TRBD1 NA TRBJ2-7 TRBV28 CASSPPWTGGAGTGSF TGTGCCAGCAGTCCCCCTTGGACAGGGGGGGCGGGGACAGGGAGCTTC
NA NA TRBJ2-5 TRBV4-2 CASSARSGIPETQYF TGTGCCAGCAGCGCTCGGTCGGGGATTCCCGAGACCCAGTACTTC
NA NA TRBJ2-1 TRBV11-3 CASSLGAGDQFF TGTGCCAGCAGCTTGGGGGCGGGGGATCAGTTCTTC
TRBD1 NA TRBJ1-2 TRBV5-1 CASNKGQGGGYTF TGCGCCAGCAACAAGGGACAGGGTGGCGGCTACACCTTC
NA NA TRBJ2-1 TRBV30 CAWSGLLPNEQFF TGTGCCTGGTCGGGACTTTTACCCAATGAGCAGTTCTTC
TRBD1 NA TRBJ2-1 TRBV6-4 CASSEQGDYNEQFF TGTGCCAGCAGTGAACAGGGGGACTACAATGAGCAGTTCTTC
NA NA TRBJ2-1 TRBV7-6 CASSLMLSTSYNEQFF TGTGCCAGCAGCTTAATGCTCTCGACTAGCTACAATGAGCAGTTCTTC
TRBD1 NA TRBJ1-4 TRBV7-6 CASSLAPGGVNEKLFF TGTGCCAGCAGCTTAGCCCCAGGGGGCGTTAATGAAAAACTGTTTTTT
TRBD1 NA TRBJ2-2 TRBV28 CASSFPGQWTGELFF TGTGCCAGCAGTTTCCCGGGACAGTGGACCGGGGAGCTGTTTTTT
TRBD2 NA TRBJ2-1 TRBV14 CASSLSGRRQLF TGTGCCAGCAGCCTTAGCGGGAGGCGACAGCTCTTC